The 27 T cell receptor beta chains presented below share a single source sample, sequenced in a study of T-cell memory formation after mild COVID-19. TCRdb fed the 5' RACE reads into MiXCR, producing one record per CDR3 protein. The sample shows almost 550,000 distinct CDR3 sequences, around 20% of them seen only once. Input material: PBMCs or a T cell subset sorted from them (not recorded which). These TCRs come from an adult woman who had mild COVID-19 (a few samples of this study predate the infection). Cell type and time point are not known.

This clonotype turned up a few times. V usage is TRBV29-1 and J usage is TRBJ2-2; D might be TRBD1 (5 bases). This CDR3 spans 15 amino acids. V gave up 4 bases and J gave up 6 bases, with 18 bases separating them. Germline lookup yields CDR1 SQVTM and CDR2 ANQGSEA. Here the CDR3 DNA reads TGCAGCGTTGTTCAGGGCCCCTCCTGGGCCGGGGAGCTGTTTTTT. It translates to CSVVQGPSWAGELFF.

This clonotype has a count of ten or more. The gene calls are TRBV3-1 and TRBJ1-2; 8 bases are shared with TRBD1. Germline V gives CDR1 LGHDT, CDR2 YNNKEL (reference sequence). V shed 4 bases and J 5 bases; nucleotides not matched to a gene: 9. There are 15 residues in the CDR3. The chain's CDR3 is CASSLSSGTGYGYTF. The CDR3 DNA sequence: TGTGCCAGCAGCCTATCCTCCGGGACAGGATATGGCTACACCTTC.

The CDR3: CSVETVNTEAFF. The CDR3 nucleotides read TGCAGCGTTGAGACGGTGAACACTGAAGCTTTCTTT. This chain uses TRBV29-1 with TRBJ1-1; D is ambiguous. The CDR3 spans 12 residues. Trimming shortened V by 3 bases and J by 0 bases, and 5 bases separated the two germline ends. In germline, CDR1 is SQVTM, CDR2 ANQGSEA.

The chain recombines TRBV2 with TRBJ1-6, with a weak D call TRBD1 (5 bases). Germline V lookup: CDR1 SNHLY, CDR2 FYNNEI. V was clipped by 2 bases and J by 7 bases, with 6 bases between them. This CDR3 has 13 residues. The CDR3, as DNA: TGTGCCAGCAGTGAATGGGGGAATTCACCCCTCCACTTT. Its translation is CASSEWGNSPLHF. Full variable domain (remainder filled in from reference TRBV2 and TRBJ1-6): EPEVTQTPSHQVTQMGQEVILRCVPISNHLYFYWYRQILGQKVEFLVSFYNNEISEKSEIFDDQFSVERPDGSNFTLKIRSTKLEDSAMYFCASSEWGNSPLHFGNGTRLTVT.

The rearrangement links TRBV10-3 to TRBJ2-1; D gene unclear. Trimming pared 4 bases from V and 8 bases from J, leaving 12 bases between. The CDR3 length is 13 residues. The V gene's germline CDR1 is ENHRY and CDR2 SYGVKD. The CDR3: CAISGWHGHEQFF. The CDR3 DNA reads TGTGCCATCAGTGGTTGGCACGGTCATGAGCAGTTCTTC.

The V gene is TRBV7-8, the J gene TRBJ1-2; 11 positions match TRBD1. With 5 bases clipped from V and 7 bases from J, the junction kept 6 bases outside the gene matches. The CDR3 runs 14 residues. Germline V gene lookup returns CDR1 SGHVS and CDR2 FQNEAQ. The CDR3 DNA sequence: TGTGCCAGCAGCCTTAGGACAGGGGGCATTGGCTACACCTTC. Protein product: CASSLRTGGIGYTF.

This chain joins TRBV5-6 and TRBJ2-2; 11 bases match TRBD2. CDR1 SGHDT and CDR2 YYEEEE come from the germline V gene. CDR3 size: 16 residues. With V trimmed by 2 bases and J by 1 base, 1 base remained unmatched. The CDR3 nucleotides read TGTGCCAGCAGCTTACTAGCGGGAGAGAACACCGGGGAGCTGTTTTTT. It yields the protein CASSLLAGENTGELFF.

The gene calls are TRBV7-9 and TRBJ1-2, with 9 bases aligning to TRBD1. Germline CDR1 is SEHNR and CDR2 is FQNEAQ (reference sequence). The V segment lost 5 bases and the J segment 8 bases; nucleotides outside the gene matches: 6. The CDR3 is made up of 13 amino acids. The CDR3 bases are TGTGCCAGCAGCCCGTCGACAGGGGGAGGCTACACCTTC. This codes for CASSPSTGGGYTF.

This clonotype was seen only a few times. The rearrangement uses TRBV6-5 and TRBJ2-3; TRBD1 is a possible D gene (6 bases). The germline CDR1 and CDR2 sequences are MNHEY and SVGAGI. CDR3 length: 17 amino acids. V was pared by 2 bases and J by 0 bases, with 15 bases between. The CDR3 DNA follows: TGTGCCAGCAGTTACCCGGGACATACGCCTAGCACAGATACGCAGTATTTT. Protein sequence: CASSYPGHTPSTDTQYF.

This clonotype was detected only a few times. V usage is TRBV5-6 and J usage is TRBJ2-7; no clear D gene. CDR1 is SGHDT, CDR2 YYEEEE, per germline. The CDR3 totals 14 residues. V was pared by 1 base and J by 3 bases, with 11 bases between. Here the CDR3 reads CASSLSGFNYEQYF. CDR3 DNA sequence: TGTGCCAGCAGCTTGTCTGGATTCAACTACGAGCAGTACTTC.

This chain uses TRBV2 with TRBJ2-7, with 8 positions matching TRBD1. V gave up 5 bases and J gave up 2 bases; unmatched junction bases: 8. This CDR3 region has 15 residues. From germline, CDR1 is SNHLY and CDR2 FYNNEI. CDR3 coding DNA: TGTGCCAGCAGTCGCGTCCCGGGACAGGCCTACGAGCAGTACTTC. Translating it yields CASSRVPGQAYEQYF.

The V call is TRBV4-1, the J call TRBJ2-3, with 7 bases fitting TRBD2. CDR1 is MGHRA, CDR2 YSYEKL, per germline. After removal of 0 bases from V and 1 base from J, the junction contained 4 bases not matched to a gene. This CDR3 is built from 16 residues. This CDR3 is CASSQDPAGGTDTQYF. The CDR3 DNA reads TGCGCCAGCAGCCAAGATCCCGCGGGGGGCACAGATACGCAGTATTTT.

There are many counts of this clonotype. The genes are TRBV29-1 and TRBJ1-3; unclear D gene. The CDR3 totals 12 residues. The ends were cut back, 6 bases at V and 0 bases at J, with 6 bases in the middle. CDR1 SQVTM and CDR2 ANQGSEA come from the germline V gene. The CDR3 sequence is CSVKLSGNTIYF. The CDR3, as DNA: TGCAGCGTGAAACTCTCTGGAAACACCATATATTTT. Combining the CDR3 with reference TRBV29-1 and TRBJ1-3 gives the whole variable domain SAVISQKPSRDICQRGTSLTIQCQVDSQVTMMFWYRQQPGQSLTLIATANQGSEATYESGFVIDKFPISRPNLTFSTLTVSNMSPEDSSIYLCSVKLSGNTIYFGEGSWLTVV.

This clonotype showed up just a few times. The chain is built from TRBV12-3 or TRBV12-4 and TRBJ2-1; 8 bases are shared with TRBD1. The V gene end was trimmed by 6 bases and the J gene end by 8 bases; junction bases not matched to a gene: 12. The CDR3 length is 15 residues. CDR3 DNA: TGTGCCAGCAGCTCCCAGGACAGGGCCGGAGATGAGCAGTTCTTC. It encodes CASSSQDRAGDEQFF.

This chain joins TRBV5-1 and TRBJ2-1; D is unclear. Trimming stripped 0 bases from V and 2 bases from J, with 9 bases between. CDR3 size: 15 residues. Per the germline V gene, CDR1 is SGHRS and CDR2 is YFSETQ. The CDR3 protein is CASSLGSIPYNEQFF. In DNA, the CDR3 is TGCGCCAGCAGCTTGGGGTCTATACCCTACAATGAGCAGTTCTTC. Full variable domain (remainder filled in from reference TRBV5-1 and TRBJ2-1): KAGVTQTPRYLIKTRGQQVTLSCSPISGHRSVSWYQQTPGQGLQFLFEYFSETQRNKGNFPGRFSGRQFSNSRSEMNVSTLELGDSALYLCASSLGSIPYNEQFFGPGTRLTVL.

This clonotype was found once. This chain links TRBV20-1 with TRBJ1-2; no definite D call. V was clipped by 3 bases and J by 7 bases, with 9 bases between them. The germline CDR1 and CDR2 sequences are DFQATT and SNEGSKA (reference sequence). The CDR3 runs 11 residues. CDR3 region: CSASLPPGYTF. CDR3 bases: TGCAGTGCTAGTCTTCCTCCTGGCTACACCTTC.

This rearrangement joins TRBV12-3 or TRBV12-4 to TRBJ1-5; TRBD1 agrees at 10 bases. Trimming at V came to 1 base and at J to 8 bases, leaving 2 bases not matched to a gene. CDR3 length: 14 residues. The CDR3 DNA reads TGTGCCAGCAGTTTAGGACAGGGGGCGGAGCCCCAGCATTTT. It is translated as CASSLGQGAEPQHF.

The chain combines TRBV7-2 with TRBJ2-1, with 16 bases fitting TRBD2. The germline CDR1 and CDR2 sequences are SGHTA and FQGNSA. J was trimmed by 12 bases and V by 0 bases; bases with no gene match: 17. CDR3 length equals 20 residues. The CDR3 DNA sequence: TGTGCCAGCAGCTTAGCATACGATTCGGGACTAGCGGGGGGGAACTCTGGGCAGTTCTTC. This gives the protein CASSLAYDSGLAGGNSGQFF. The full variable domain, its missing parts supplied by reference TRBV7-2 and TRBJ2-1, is GAGVSQSPSNKVTEKGKDVELRCDPISGHTALYWYRQSLGQGLEFLIYFQGNSAPDKSGLPSDRFSAERTGGSVSTLTIQRTQQEDSAVYLCASSLAYDSGLAGGNSGQFFGPGTRLTVL.

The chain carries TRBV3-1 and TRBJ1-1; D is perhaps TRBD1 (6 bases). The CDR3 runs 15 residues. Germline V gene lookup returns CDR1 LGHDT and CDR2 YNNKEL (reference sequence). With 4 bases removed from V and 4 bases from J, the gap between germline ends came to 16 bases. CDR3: CASSPSGARGTEAFF. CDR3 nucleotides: TGTGCCAGCAGCCCGTCGGGGGCTCGGGGCACTGAAGCTTTCTTT.

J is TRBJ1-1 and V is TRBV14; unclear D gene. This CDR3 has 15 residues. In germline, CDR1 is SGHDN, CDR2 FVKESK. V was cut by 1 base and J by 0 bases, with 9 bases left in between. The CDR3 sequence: CASSQVRSMNTEAFF. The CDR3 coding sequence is TGTGCCAGCAGCCAAGTTCGATCCATGAACACTGAAGCTTTCTTT.

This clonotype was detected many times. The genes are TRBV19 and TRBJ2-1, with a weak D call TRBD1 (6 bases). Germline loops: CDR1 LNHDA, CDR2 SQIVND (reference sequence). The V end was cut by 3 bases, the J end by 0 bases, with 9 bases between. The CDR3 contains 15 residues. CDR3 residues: CASSIGQSSYNEQFF. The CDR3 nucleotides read TGTGCCAGTAGTATCGGACAGAGCTCCTACAATGAGCAGTTCTTC.

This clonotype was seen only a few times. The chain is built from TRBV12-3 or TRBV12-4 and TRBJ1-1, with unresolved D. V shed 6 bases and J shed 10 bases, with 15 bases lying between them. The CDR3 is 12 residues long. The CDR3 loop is CASRYPGRGAFF. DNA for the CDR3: TGTGCCAGCAGGTACCCGGGCCGGGGAGCTTTCTTT.

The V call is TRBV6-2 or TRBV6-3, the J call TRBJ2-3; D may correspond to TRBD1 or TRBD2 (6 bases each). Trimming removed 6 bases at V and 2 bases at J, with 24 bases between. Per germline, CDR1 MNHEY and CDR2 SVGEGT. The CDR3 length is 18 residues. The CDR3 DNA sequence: TGTGCCAGCAGCTCCCATGCGACTAGAGGGGGATCCACAGATACGCAGTATTTT. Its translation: CASSSHATRGGSTDTQYF.

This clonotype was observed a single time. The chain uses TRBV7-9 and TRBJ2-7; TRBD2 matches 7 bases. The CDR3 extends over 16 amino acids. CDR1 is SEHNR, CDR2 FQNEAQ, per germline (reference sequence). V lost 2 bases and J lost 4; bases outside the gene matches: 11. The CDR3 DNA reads TGTGCCAGCAGCTTATCAGGCGGGAGCTTTCTTTACGAGCAGTACTTC. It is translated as CASSLSGGSFLYEQYF.

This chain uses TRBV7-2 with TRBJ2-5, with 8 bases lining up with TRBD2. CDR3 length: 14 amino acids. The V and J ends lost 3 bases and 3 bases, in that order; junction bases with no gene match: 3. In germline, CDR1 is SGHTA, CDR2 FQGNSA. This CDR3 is CASSLTSAKETQYF. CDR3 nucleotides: TGTGCCAGCAGCTTGACTAGCGCAAAAGAGACCCAGTACTTC. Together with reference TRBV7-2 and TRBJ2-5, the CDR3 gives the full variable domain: GAGVSQSPSNKVTEKGKDVELRCDPISGHTALYWYRQSLGQGLEFLIYFQGNSAPDKSGLPSDRFSAERTGGSVSTLTIQRTQQEDSAVYLCASSLTSAKETQYFGPGTRLLVL.

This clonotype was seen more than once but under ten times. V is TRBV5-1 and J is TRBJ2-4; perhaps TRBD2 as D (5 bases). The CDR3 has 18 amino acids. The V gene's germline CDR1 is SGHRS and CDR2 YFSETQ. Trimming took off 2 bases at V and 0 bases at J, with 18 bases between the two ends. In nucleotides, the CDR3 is TGCGCCAGCAGCTTTACCCATATGAGGGTGGAAGCCAAAAACATTCAGTACTTC. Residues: CASSFTHMRVEAKNIQYF.

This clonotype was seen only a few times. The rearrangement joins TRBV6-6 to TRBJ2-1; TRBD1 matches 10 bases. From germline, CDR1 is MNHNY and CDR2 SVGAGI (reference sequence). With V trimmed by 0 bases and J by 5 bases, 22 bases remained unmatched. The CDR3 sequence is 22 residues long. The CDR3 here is CASSYSRAPGTGVWRGHNEQFF. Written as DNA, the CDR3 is TGTGCCAGCAGTTACTCGAGGGCTCCCGGGACAGGGGTTTGGCGGGGACACAATGAGCAGTTCTTC.